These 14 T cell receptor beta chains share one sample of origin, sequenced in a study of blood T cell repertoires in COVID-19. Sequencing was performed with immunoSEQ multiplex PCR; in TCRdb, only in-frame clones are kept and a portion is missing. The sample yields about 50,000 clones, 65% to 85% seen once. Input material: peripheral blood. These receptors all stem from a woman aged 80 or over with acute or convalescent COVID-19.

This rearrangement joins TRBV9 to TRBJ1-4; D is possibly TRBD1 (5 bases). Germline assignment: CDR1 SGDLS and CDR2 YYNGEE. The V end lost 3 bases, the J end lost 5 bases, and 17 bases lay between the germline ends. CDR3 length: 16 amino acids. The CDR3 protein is CASSGTGGNQNEKLFF. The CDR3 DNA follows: TGTGCCAGCAGCGGGACGGGGGGAAACCAAAATGAAAAACTGTTTTTT.

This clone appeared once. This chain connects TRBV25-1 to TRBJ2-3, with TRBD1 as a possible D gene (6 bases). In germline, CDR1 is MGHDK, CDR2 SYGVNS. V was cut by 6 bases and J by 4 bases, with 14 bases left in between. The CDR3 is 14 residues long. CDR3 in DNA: TGTGCCAGCAGCCCTCCAGGGGCCCCAGATACGCAGTATTTT. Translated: CASSPPGAPDTQYF.

CDR3 DNA: TGTGCCAGCAGCCCTGGACAGGCGAATAATTCACCCCTCCACTTT. Translating it yields CASSPGQANNSPLHF. The chain combines TRBV5-4 with TRBJ1-6, with 7 bases identical to TRBD1. The CDR3 consists of 15 residues. Germline CDR1 is SGHNT and CDR2 is YYREEE (reference sequence). V gave up 4 bases and J gave up 5 bases; unmatched junction bases: 6. The full variable domain, completed using reference TRBV5-4 and TRBJ1-6, is ETGVTQSPTHLIKTRGQQVTLRCSSQSGHNTVSWYQQALGQGPQFIFQYYREEENGRGNFPPRFSGLQFPNYSSELNVNALELDDSALYLCASSPGQANNSPLHFGNGTRLTVT.

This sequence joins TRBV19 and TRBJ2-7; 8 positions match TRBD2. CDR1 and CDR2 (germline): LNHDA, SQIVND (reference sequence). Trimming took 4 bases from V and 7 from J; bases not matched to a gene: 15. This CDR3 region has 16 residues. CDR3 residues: CASSTLGLAGGLEQYF. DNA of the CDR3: TGTGCCAGTAGTACCCTCGGACTAGCTGGGGGGCTAGAGCAGTACTTC. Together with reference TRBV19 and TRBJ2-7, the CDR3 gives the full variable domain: DGGITQSPKYLFRKEGQNVTLSCEQNLNHDAMYWYRQDPGQGLRLIYYSQIVNDFQKGDIAEGYSVSREKKESFPLTVTSAQKNPTAFYLCASSTLGLAGGLEQYFGPGTRLTVT.

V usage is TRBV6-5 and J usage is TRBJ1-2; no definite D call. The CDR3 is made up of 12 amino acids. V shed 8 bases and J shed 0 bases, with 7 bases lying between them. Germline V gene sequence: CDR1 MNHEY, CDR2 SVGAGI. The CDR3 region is CASFRSNYGYTF. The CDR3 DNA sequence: TGTGCCAGCTTTAGATCTAACTATGGCTACACCTTC.

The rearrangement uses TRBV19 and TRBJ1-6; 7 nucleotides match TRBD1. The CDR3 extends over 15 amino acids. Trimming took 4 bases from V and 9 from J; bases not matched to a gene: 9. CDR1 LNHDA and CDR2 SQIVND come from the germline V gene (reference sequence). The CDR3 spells CASSTDRERSSPLHF. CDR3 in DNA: TGTGCCAGTAGTACAGACAGGGAAAGAAGTTCACCCCTCCACTTT.

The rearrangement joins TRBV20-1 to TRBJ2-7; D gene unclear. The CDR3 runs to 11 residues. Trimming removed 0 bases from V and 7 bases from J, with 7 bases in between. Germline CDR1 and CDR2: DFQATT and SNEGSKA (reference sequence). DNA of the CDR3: TGCAGTGCTAGAGATTACGAGGAGCAGTACTTC. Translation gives CSARDYEEQYF.

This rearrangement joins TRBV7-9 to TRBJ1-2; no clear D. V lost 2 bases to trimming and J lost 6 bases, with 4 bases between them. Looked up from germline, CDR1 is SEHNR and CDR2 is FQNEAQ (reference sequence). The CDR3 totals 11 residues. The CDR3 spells CASSLQNGYTF. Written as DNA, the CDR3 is TGTGCCAGCAGCTTACAAAATGGCTACACCTTC.

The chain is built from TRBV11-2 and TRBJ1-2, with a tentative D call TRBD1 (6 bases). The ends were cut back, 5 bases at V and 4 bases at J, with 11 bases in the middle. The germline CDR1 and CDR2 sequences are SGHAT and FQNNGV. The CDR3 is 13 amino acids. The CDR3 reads CASSPQGGYGYTF. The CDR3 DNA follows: TGTGCCAGCAGCCCACAGGGCGGCTATGGCTACACCTTC.

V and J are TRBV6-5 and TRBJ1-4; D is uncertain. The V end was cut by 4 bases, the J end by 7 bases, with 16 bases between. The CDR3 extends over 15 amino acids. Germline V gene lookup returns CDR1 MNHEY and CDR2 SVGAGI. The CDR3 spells CASSSLRGRSEKLFF. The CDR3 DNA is TGTGCCAGCAGTTCCCTACGGGGTCGGAGTGAAAAACTGTTTTTT.

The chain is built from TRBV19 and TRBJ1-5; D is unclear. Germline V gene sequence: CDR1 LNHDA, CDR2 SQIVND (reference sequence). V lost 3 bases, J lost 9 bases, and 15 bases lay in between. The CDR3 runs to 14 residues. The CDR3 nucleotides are TGTGCCAGTAGTATGCGAGAGGGAGTTTCGCCCCAGCATTTT. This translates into CASSMREGVSPQHF.

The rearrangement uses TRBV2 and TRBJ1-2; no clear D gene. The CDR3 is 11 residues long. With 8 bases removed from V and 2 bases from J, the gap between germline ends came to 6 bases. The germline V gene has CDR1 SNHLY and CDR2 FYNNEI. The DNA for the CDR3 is TGTGCCAGCCGGGAAAACTATGGCTACACCTTC. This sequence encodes CASRENYGYTF.

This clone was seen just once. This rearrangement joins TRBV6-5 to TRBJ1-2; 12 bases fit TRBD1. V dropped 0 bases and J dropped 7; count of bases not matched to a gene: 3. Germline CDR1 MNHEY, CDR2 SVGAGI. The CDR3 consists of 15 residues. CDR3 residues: CASSYSGQGARGYTF. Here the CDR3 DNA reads TGTGCCAGCAGTTACTCGGGACAGGGGGCGCGTGGCTACACCTTC.

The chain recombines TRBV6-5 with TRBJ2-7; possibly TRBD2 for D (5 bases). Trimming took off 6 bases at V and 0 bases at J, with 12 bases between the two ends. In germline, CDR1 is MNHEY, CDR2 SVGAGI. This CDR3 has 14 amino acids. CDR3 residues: CASRDFTSSYEQYF. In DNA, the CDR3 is TGTGCCAGCAGGGACTTCACGAGCTCCTACGAGCAGTACTTC.